The sequence of this TCR beta chain was determined in a study of T cell responses to AZD1222 COVID-19 vaccine. This clone was seen a handful of times. The germline V gene encodes CDR1 MGHRA and CDR2 YSYEKL. The CDR3 sequence is 16 residues long. V shed 2 bases and J shed 5 bases, with 13 bases lying between them. Produced via immunoSEQ multiplex PCR; TCRdb's table is partial and in-frame only. The table shows around 160,000 clones, with 91% occurring only once. This rearrangement joins TRBV4-1 to TRBJ1-6; D is undetermined. Sample: peripheral blood, taken on day 0 of AZD1222 vaccination. This sequence originates from an adult in good health. The DNA for the CDR3 is TGCGCCAGCAGCCAAATGGGGTTTAAGGATAATTCACCCCTCCACTTT. Its protein product is CASSQMGFKDNSPLHF.